This T cell receptor beta chain was captured in a study of monozygotic twins with inflammatory bowel disease. Following a re-call of the 5' RACE reads, TCRdb has one entry per CDR3 protein and lacks DNA. The sample table includes about 330,000 distinct CDR3 sequences. CDR3 length: 12 amino acids. Germline V gives CDR1 SGHRS, CDR2 YFSETQ. The sequenced sample was blood. The V and J genes are TRBV5-1 and TRBJ2-1. This sequence originates from a human donor with ulcerative colitis or Crohn's disease, or a healthy co-twin of an affected twin (not recorded which). CDR3 sequence reads: CASSLVAAEQFF.